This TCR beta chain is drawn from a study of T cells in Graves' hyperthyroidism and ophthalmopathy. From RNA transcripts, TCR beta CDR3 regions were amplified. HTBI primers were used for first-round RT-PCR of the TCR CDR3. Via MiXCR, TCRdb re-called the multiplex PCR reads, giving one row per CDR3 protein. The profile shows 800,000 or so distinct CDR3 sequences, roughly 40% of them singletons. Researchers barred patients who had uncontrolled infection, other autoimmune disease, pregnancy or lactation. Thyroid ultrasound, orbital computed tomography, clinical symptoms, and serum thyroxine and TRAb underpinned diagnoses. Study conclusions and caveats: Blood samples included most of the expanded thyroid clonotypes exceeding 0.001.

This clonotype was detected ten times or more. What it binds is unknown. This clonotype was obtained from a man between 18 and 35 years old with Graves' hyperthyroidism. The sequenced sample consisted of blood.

CDR3 nucleotide sequence: TGTGCCAGCAGCAACCGGGACGGACCTTATGGCTACACCTTC. Translating it yields CASSNRDGPYGYTF. The chain has TRBV12-3 or TRBV12-4 and TRBJ1-2; tentative D call: TRBD1 (5 bases). V lost 6 bases to trimming and J lost 5 bases, with 16 bases between them. This CDR3 spans 14 amino acids.